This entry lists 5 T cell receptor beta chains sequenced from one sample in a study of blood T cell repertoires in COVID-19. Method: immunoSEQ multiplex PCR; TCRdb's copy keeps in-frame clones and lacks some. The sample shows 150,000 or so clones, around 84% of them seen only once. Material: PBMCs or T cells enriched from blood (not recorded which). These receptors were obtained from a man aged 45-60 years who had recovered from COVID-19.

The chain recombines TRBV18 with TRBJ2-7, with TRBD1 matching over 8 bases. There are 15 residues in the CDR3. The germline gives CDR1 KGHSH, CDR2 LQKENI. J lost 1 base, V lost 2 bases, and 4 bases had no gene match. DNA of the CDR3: TGTGCCAGCTCACCAGGACAGGGCGTATCCTACGAGCAGTACTTC. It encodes CASSPGQGVSYEQYF.

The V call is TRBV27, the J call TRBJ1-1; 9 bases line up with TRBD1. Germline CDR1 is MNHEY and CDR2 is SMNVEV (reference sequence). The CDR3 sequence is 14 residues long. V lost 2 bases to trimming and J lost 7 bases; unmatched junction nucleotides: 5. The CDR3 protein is CASSLGTGGGEAFF. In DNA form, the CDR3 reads TGTGCCAGCAGTTTAGGTACAGGGGGCGGTGAAGCTTTCTTT.

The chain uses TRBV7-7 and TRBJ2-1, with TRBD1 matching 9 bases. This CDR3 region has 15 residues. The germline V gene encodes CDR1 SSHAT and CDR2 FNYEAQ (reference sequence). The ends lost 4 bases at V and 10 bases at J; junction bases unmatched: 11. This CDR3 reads CASSSFGTGRDEQFF. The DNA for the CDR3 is TGTGCCAGCAGCTCCTTCGGGACAGGGCGAGACGAGCAGTTCTTC. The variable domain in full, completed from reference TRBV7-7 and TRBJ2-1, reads GAGVSQSPRYKVTKRGQDVTLRCDPISSHATLYWYQQALGQGPEFLTYFNYEAQPDKSGLPSDRFSAERPEGSISTLTIQRTEQRDSAMYRCASSSFGTGRDEQFFGPGTRLTVL.

The CDR3 DNA sequence: TGCACCGGGTGGGAGGGCACAGATACGCAGTATTTT. The encoded protein is CTGWEGTDTQYF. This chain connects TRBV29-1 to TRBJ2-3; a weak D match, TRBD2 (6 bases). The CDR3 contains 12 residues. Germline CDR1 SQVTM, CDR2 ANQGSEA.

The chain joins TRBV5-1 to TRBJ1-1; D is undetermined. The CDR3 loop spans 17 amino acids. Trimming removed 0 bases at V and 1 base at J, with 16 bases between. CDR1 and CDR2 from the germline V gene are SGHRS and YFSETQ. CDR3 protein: CASSLGIGGNPNTEAFF. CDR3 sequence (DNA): TGCGCCAGCAGCTTGGGAATTGGAGGGAACCCGAACACTGAAGCTTTCTTT.